What follows are 30 T cell receptor beta chains derived from one specimen sequenced in a study of cytomegalovirus exposure and HLA in healthy donors. Sequencing was performed with immunoSEQ multiplex PCR; in TCRdb, only in-frame clones are kept and a portion is missing. The sample lists about 280,000 clones, roughly 90% occurring once. The sample was PBMCs. These TCRs come from a woman between 18 and 29 years old in good health and CMV-seronegative.

This clone appeared once. The rearrangement links TRBV28 to TRBJ2-7; no definite D call. Per the germline V gene, CDR1 is MDHEN and CDR2 is SYDVKM. V lost 3 bases and J 6 bases, leaving 6 bases between the germline ends. There are 11 residues in the CDR3. CDR3 region: CASSFYGEQYF. As DNA, the CDR3 is TGTGCCAGCAGTTTTTACGGCGAGCAGTACTTC.

V usage is TRBV11-2 and J usage is TRBJ1-5, with D unresolved. The CDR3 loop spans 13 amino acids. V was cut by 1 base and J by 4 bases, with 5 bases left in between. The germline V gene encodes CDR1 SGHAT and CDR2 FQNNGV. The CDR3 sequence: CASSLGLNQPQHF. The CDR3 nucleotides read TGTGCCAGCAGCTTAGGTCTTAATCAGCCCCAGCATTTT.

The chain carries TRBV27 and TRBJ1-2, with D possibly being TRBD1 (6 bases). From germline, CDR1 is MNHEY and CDR2 SMNVEV (reference sequence). This CDR3 region has 17 residues. V was cut by 8 bases and J by 5 bases, with 27 bases left in between. The CDR3 sequence is CASVHPKYTGRRYGYTF. CDR3 nucleotide sequence: TGTGCCAGCGTTCACCCGAAGTATACAGGGCGAAGATATGGCTACACCTTC.

The chain uses TRBV6-6 and TRBJ2-7; 9 nucleotides align to TRBD1. Germline V lookup: CDR1 MNHNY, CDR2 SVGAGI (reference sequence). Trimming removed 8 bases from V and 4 bases from J; junction bases left unmatched: 12. CDR3 size: 15 residues. The CDR3 nucleotides read TGTGCCAGCTCATTCCTGACAGGGGGAGAATACGAGCAGTACTTC. Translation gives CASSFLTGGEYEQYF.

The chain joins TRBV7-2 to TRBJ2-7, with 11 bases fitting TRBD2. The CDR3 length is 15 residues. After removal of 2 bases from V and 4 bases from J, the junction contained 4 bases not matched to a gene. The germline V gene encodes CDR1 SGHTA and CDR2 FQGNSA. The CDR3 region is CASSLLAGGSYEQYF. DNA of the CDR3: TGTGCCAGCAGCTTACTAGCGGGAGGAAGTTACGAGCAGTACTTC.

This sequence joins TRBV5-6 and TRBJ1-6; TRBD1 might be the D (6 bases). Per the germline V gene, CDR1 is SGHDT and CDR2 is YYEEEE. Trimming removed 1 base at V and 7 bases at J, with 15 bases between. There are 16 residues in the CDR3. CDR3 bases: TGTGCCAGCAGCTTGATCGGACAGTTAGGAAATTCACCCCTCCACTTT. As protein: CASSLIGQLGNSPLHF.

V gene TRBV6-5 combines with J gene TRBJ2-5; the match to TRBD2 covers 7 bases. The junction had 4 bases not matched to a gene; V was cut back by 2 bases and J by 7 bases. The germline V gene encodes CDR1 MNHEY and CDR2 SVGAGI. The length of the CDR3 is 13 residues. The DNA for the CDR3 is TGTGCCAGCAGTTACGCGGGAGAGGGGACCCAGTACTTC. Protein: CASSYAGEGTQYF.

This chain connects TRBV30 to TRBJ1-4, with 11 bases fitting TRBD1. The CDR3 is 14 residues long. The V segment lost 4 bases and the J segment 8 bases; nucleotides outside the gene matches: 6. In germline, CDR1 is GTSNPN, CDR2 SVGIG (reference sequence). CDR3 nucleotides: TGTGCCTGGACCAGGACAGGGGGCAAGGAAAAACTGTTTTTT. It specifies CAWTRTGGKEKLFF.

The chain uses TRBV6-5 and TRBJ1-2, with 9 bases matching TRBD1. The CDR3 consists of 15 residues. Germline V gene lookup returns CDR1 MNHEY and CDR2 SVGAGI. V gave up 8 bases and J gave up 3 bases; unmatched junction bases: 10. In DNA, the CDR3 is TGTGCCAGCCGGGGACAGGGATTGGGTTACTATGGCTACACCTTC. Translating gives CASRGQGLGYYGYTF.

The chain couples TRBV6-6 to TRBJ1-1; D is perhaps TRBD1 (6 bases). The CDR3 runs to 14 residues. Looked up from germline, CDR1 is MNHNY and CDR2 is SVGAGI (reference sequence). The V gene lost 6 bases and the J gene lost 0 bases, with 11 bases spanning the gap. The CDR3 here is CASSQGQMNTEAFF. As DNA, the CDR3 is TGTGCCAGCAGCCAGGGGCAAATGAACACTGAAGCTTTCTTT.

As DNA, the CDR3 is TGCGCCAGCAGGGAGGGCGGAAACTCCTACAATGAGCAGTTCTTC. This encodes CASREGGNSYNEQFF. The chain recombines TRBV5-1 with TRBJ2-1; D may be TRBD2 (6 bases). Looked up from germline, CDR1 is SGHRS and CDR2 is YFSETQ. This CDR3 region has 15 residues. Trimming took 5 bases from V and 0 from J, leaving 12 bases between them.

The chain couples TRBV9 to TRBJ2-7, with 9 positions matching TRBD1. This CDR3 is 14 amino acids long. Germline V gene lookup returns CDR1 SGDLS and CDR2 YYNGEE. V lost 3 bases and J lost 0; bases outside the gene matches: 1. CDR3 DNA: TGTGCCAGCAGCGGACAGGGGGGCTCCTACGAGCAGTACTTC. Protein product: CASSGQGGSYEQYF.

The chain links TRBV7-9 to TRBJ2-1, with D uncertain. This CDR3 region has 12 residues. Trimming cost V 1 base and J 9 bases, with 7 bases left between them. Germline assignment: CDR1 SEHNR and CDR2 FQNEAQ (reference sequence). In nucleotides, the CDR3 is TGTGCCAGCAGCTTAGATACGGGTGAGCAGTTCTTC. It codes for CASSLDTGEQFF.

The V and J genes are TRBV28 and TRBJ2-4; D is undetermined. CDR1 and CDR2 from the germline V gene are MDHEN and SYDVKM. V was shortened by 1 base and J by 0 bases, with 4 bases between the two germline ends. The CDR3 totals 14 residues. CDR3 coding DNA: TGTGCCAGCAGTTTATACAGAGCCAAAAACATTCAGTACTTC. Protein product: CASSLYRAKNIQYF.

The table lists this clone with a few counts. CDR3 DNA: TGTGCCAGCAGCCGATGGGTTGGGACAGGGATTCAGCCCCAGCATTTT. This codes for CASSRWVGTGIQPQHF. V is TRBV27 and J is TRBJ1-5; 9 bases agree with TRBD1. The CDR3 runs 16 residues. J gave up 6 bases and V 6 bases, and 12 bases lay outside the gene matches. Germline lookup yields CDR1 MNHEY and CDR2 SMNVEV (reference sequence).

This CDR3 is CAWSVLATKTDTQYF. The DNA of the CDR3 is TGTGCCTGGAGTGTCCTAGCAACGAAGACAGATACGCAGTATTTT. V is TRBV30 and J is TRBJ2-3; D is possibly TRBD2 (5 bases). V was shortened by 0 bases and J by 3 bases, with 13 bases between the two germline ends. Germline V gives CDR1 GTSNPN, CDR2 SVGIG (reference sequence). CDR3 length equals 15 residues.

The chain carries TRBV2 and TRBJ2-2, with D unresolved. CDR1 and CDR2 (germline): SNHLY, FYNNEI. The CDR3 has 12 amino acids. The ends were cut back, 2 bases at V and 8 bases at J, with 6 bases in the middle. CDR3 nucleotide sequence: TGTGCCAGCAGTGAATCAGGAGGGGAGCTGTTTTTT. Translation gives CASSESGGELFF.

This clone was counted a single time. The genes are TRBV4-1 and TRBJ1-4, with D tentatively TRBD1 (6 bases). This CDR3 has 16 amino acids. The ends were cut back, 4 bases at V and 1 base at J, with 13 bases in the middle. Germline CDR1 MGHRA, CDR2 YSYEKL. CDR3 amino acids: CASSPHEGVTNEKLFF. In nucleotides, the CDR3 is TGCGCCAGCAGCCCCCACGAGGGGGTAACTAATGAAAAACTGTTTTTT.

This chain connects TRBV28 to TRBJ2-7, with 12 bases matching TRBD1. The germline gives CDR1 MDHEN, CDR2 SYDVKM. CDR3 length: 15 residues. Unmatched junction bases numbered 12, after V lost 8 bases and J lost 7 bases. CDR3 bases: TGTGCCAGCCCTCCGCCGGGACAGGGGGCTGGAGAGCAGTACTTC. This codes for CASPPPGQGAGEQYF.

This chain connects TRBV6-5 to TRBJ2-3; TRBD2 matches at 10 bases. This CDR3 comprises 14 residues. V was pared by 7 bases and J by 5 bases, with 6 bases of the junction left unmatched. CDR1 is MNHEY and CDR2 is SVGAGI in the germline V gene. The DNA of the CDR3 is TGTGCCAGCACCGCTAGCGGGAGTCGAGATACGCAGTATTTT. It codes for CASTASGSRDTQYF.

The V call is TRBV25-1, the J call TRBJ1-4; TRBD1 matches 8 bases. V was pared by 3 bases and J by 8 bases, with 8 bases of the junction left unmatched. The CDR3 loop spans 15 amino acids. The germline gives CDR1 MGHDK, CDR2 SYGVNS. CDR3 sequence: CASSDPGGFGEKLFF. The DNA of the CDR3 is TGTGCCAGCAGTGATCCAGGGGGCTTTGGAGAAAAACTGTTTTTT. The full variable domain, completed using reference TRBV25-1 and TRBJ1-4, is EADIYQTPRYLVIGTGKKITLECSQTMGHDKMYWYQQDPGMELHLIHYSYGVNSTEKGDLSSESTVSRIRTEHFPLTLESARPSHTSQYLCASSDPGGFGEKLFFGSGTQLSVL.

The rearrangement links TRBV4-1 to TRBJ2-7; 7 bases are a match to TRBD2. CDR3 length equals 15 residues. Germline loops: CDR1 MGHRA, CDR2 YSYEKL. Trimming at V came to 0 bases and at J to 4 bases, leaving 6 bases not matched to a gene. In nucleotides, the CDR3 is TGCGCCAGCAGCCAAGAGGCTAGCGGAACATACGAGCAGTACTTC. Translation gives CASSQEASGTYEQYF.

The chain has TRBV7-9 and TRBJ1-2; possible D gene TRBD1, 5 bases. The germline V and J ends were trimmed by 3 bases and 4 bases, with 15 bases remaining between them. Germline V gene lookup returns CDR1 SEHNR and CDR2 FQNEAQ (reference sequence). This CDR3 has 15 residues. CDR3 DNA: TGTGCCAGCAGCTTCGCTTCAGGGATGGGCTATGGCTACACCTTC. Protein product: CASSFASGMGYGYTF.

The chain links TRBV6-1 to TRBJ1-3; no clear D gene. The germline V and J ends were trimmed by 8 bases and 0 bases, with 8 bases remaining between them. In germline, CDR1 is MNHNS, CDR2 SASEGT. This CDR3 is built from 13 residues. The DNA for the CDR3 is TGTGCCAGCCGGGAGTACTCTGGAAACACCATATATTTT. Residues: CASREYSGNTIYF.

This chain's CDR3 is CASSGTTSGRETDTQYF. The CDR3 DNA reads as TGTGCCAGCAGCGGAACGACTAGCGGGAGAGAGACAGATACGCAGTATTTT. The V and J genes are TRBV9 and TRBJ2-3; 12 bases are a match to TRBD2. Looked up from germline, CDR1 is SGDLS and CDR2 is YYNGEE. The J segment lost 3 bases and the V segment lost 3 bases, leaving 8 bases of the junction unmatched. The CDR3 consists of 17 residues.

The chain uses TRBV28 and TRBJ2-7; D remains unclear. Germline V gene lookup returns CDR1 MDHEN and CDR2 SYDVKM. The CDR3 runs 14 residues. The ends were cut back, 3 bases at V and 3 bases at J, with 12 bases in the middle. CDR3 protein: CASSLRLSGYEQYF. The CDR3 DNA is TGTGCCAGCAGTTTGAGACTCTCCGGCTACGAGCAGTACTTC.

The V call is TRBV4-1, the J call TRBJ1-6; no clear D gene. V lost 2 bases, J lost 0 bases, and 14 bases lay in between. This CDR3 is built from 18 residues. Germline values: CDR1 MGHRA, CDR2 YSYEKL. CDR3 protein: CASSQTWEKSSYNSPLHF. The CDR3 DNA is TGCGCCAGCAGCCAAACGTGGGAGAAAAGCTCCTATAATTCACCCCTCCACTTT.

This CDR3 is CASSLGDSGTDTQYF. CDR3 nucleotides: TGTGCCAGCAGTTTGGGTGATAGCGGCACAGATACGCAGTATTTT. The V gene is TRBV27, the J gene TRBJ2-3, with TRBD2 as a possible D gene (5 bases). The CDR3 runs 15 residues. V lost 3 bases to trimming and J lost 1 base, with 11 bases between them. Germline-derived CDR1 and CDR2 are MNHEY and SMNVEV (reference sequence).

This chain uses TRBV28 with TRBJ2-7; D perhaps matches TRBD1 (5 bases). The V end was cut by 6 bases, the J end by 1 base, with 13 bases between. The CDR3 runs to 14 residues. The germline V gene encodes CDR1 MDHEN and CDR2 SYDVKM. In nucleotides, the CDR3 is TGTGCCAGCAGGGGCAGGGCAGGATCCTACGAGCAGTACTTC. Translation: CASRGRAGSYEQYF.

This clone appeared a single time. The chain is built from TRBV30 and TRBJ2-7; 8 bases line up with TRBD1. CDR1 is GTSNPN and CDR2 is SVGIG in the germline V gene (reference sequence). V was pared by 7 bases and J by 2 bases, with 4 bases of the junction left unmatched. The CDR3 contains 12 residues. The CDR3 DNA reads as TGTGCCTCCGGGACAGGACCCTACGAGCAGTACTTC. The encoded protein is CASGTGPYEQYF.